This note documents a single T cell receptor beta chain sequence. The use of a sample-barcoded 5' primer and a J-beta primer mix characterized a second PCR of about 7 to 12 cycles. TCRdb re-analysed the 5' RACE reads in MiXCR, keeping a single row per CDR3 protein. The table lists more than 1,400,000 distinct CDR3 sequences, approximately 42% of them singletons. The data were taken from a study of blood T cells in healthy people across ages. This CDR3 has 15 amino acids. V lost 4 bases, J lost 5 bases, and 14 bases lay in between. The germline V gene encodes CDR1 PRHDT and CDR2 FYEKMQ (reference sequence). Staff drew roughly 10 milliliters of peripheral blood from each donor. Per sample, no less than 5.5 micrograms of total RNA were extracted.

The J gene is TRBJ2-2, the V gene TRBV13; no reliable D call. Sequencing was done on a sample of blood. This TCR came from a woman aged 18-29 years in good health. The CDR3 protein is CASSYSLSGTGELFF. The CDR3 DNA is TGTGCCAGCAGCTACTCCCTTAGTGGGACCGGGGAGCTGTTTTTT.